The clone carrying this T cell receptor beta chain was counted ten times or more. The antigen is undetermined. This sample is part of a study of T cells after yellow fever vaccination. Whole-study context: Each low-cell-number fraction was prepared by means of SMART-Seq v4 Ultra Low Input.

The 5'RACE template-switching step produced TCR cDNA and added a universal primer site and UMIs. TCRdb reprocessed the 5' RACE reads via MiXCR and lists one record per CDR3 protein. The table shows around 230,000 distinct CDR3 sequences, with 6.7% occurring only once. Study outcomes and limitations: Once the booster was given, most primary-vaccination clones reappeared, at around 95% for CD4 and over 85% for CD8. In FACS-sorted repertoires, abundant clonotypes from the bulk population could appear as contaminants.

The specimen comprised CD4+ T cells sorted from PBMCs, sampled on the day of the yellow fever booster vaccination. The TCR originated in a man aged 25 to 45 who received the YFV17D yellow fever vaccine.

The CDR3 DNA reads TGTGCCAGCAGTCCGAACAGGGGAGTCTACGGCACAGATACGCAGTATTTT. It specifies CASSPNRGVYGTDTQYF. The gene calls are TRBV7-9 and TRBJ2-3; 7 nucleotides agree with TRBD1. V was pared by 6 bases and J by 1 base, with 13 bases of the junction left unmatched. The CDR3 sequence is 17 residues long. The germline gives CDR1 SEHNR, CDR2 FQNEAQ (reference sequence).